The source of this TCR beta chain is a study of beta chain features in type 1 diabetes. The authors took one heparinised blood draw, averaging roughly 120 mL, from each donor. The study, taken as a whole, reports: Type 1 diabetes patients had moderately but significantly shorter TCRB CDR3s in all four CD4+ subsets. More deletions and fewer insertions at VDJ junctions were found in patients with type 1 diabetes. A closer apparent resemblance between naive, central memory and Treg TCRB repertoires was seen in patients than in healthy donors.

Reverse transcription of all isolated RNA meant that expressed TCRB transcripts were sequenced. Data came from immunoSEQ multiplex PCR; TCRdb stores just in-frame clones and leaves some out. Of approximately 170,000 clones detected, roughly 8% appear once; the ten largest clones hold about 1%. This CDR3 comprises 14 residues. Trimming removed 5 bases from V and 6 bases from J; junction bases left unmatched: 8. Germline V gene lookup returns CDR1 SEHNR and CDR2 FQNEAQ (reference sequence). This clone was seen ten or more times. Its antigen is currently unknown. The sample taken for sequencing was central memory CD4+ T cells from blood. The V gene is TRBV7-9, the J gene TRBJ2-7; 9 nucleotides align to TRBD2. This clonotype was obtained from a woman aged 40 to 50 with type 1 diabetes. Here the CDR3 reads CASSRSGSLSEQYF. The CDR3 coding sequence is TGTGCCAGCAGCCGTAGCGGGAGTCTCTCCGAGCAGTACTTC.